The subject of this entry is one T cell receptor beta chain. Its binding antigen is unknown. Nothing much larger sits one base from this clone, and base qualities are not available. This sample is drawn from a study of blood T cell repertoires in COVID-19 (dated by TCRdb to 2020 to 2022). Context from the whole study: Samples from collaborators originated in the United States, Italy and Spain and spanned both the acute and convalescent phases of COVID-19. The material from the prospective study consisted of cDNA or gDNA derived from T cells, B-cell-depleted T cells, or PBMCs. The repertoires were made available in a free public database intended to serve as a resource for research on the immune response to SARS-CoV-2. Samples came from the ongoing ImmuneRACE study (first 160 participants) plus 1,254 subjects from 6 global collaborators. The sample metadata nearly always contained a de-identified subject ID, COVID-19 status, age in years and sex. The dataset comprised deeply sampled blood TCRbeta repertoires from subjects exposed to, actively infected with, or recovered from COVID-19. HLA class I and class II types, where available, came from metadata supplied by the sample provider rather than from assay-based typing. Study-wide findings and limitations: Clinical and demographic metadata were provided uncurated, with the amount varying by source and participant.

At one collaborating source in Seattle, patients were enrolled during active infection and were followed longitudinally through the course of disease. The collaborating institutions used their own protocols to collect whole blood in K2EDTA tubes. For TCRbeta analysis, collaborators shipped samples as frozen whole blood, isolated PBMCs, or DNA extracted from either of those sample types. TCRbeta CDR3 regions were amplified from genomic DNA using the immunoSEQ Assay, a bias-controlled multiplex PCR. In the source study's methods: Nucleated cell counts per sample were estimated from amplification of reference gene primers within the assay. Sequence reads were collapsed and filtered to measure the absolute abundance of every unique TCRbeta CDR3 rearrangement. For each sample, productive Simpson clonality was calculated by taking the square root of Simpson's diversity index across productive rearrangements. This immuneACCESS table, as held by TCRdb, lists in-frame sequences with V and J called but not all clones. Of the missing ones, under half trace to an unresolved V gene in checked studies; the others have no known cause. That table supplies the V and J calls and clone size; D and trimming were determined from the DNA. This sample gives more than 350,000 clones in total; over 75% of them show up just once. Clones ranked in the top ten supply around 9.3% of the sample.

After removal of 6 bases from V and 4 bases from J, the junction retains 7 bases not matched to a gene. CDR1 and CDR2 (MNHEY, SMNVEV) derive from the germline V gene (reference sequence). Taken from cysteine to phenylalanine, the CDR3 has 17 residues. This entry keeps only the CDR3 DNA: 51 bases, framed from base 1. The sequence links TRBV27 to TRBJ2-2, with 14 central nucleotides matching TRBD2. The sequencing sample was made of peripheral blood. The receptor's source is a woman aged 25-40 years with COVID-19, enrolled during active disease. The nucleotide sequence reads as follows: TGTGCCAGCAGAACTAAGGGACTAGCGGGGGTCACCGGGGAGCTGTTTTTT. Its amino acids are CASRTKGLAGVTGELFF.